The 22 T cell receptor delta chains in this list originate from one sample, sequenced in a study of gamma-delta T cells after stem cell transplantation. TCRdb called clones from the RT-PCR reads again using CATT. The sample holds 1,500 to 2,000 delta-chain clones, approximately 20% seen once. Sequenced sample: gamma-delta T cells. The receptors were sampled from a human donor. It is not recorded whose cells these are; they may come from a transplant donor.

Comments on this clone: For this DNA, TCRdb reports the protein of a much larger clone, which diverges at residue 6, most likely from a read error; the protein presented here is translated directly from the DNA. V is TRDV2 and J is TRDJ1; 11 nucleotides align to TRDD3. V shed 3 bases and J 8 bases; nucleotides not matched to a gene: 13. CDR1 and CDR2 from the germline V gene are GEAIGNYY and EKD. The CDR3 runs 16 residues. CDR3 nucleotide sequence: TGTGCCTGTGACCGAATGGGTGCTGGGGGATACCTAAAACTCATCTTT. Translated, it gives CACDRMGAGGYLKLIF.

The chain joins TRDV2 to TRDJ1; 7 nucleotides match TRDD3. The germline V gene has CDR1 GEAIGNYY and CDR2 EKD. J was trimmed by 0 bases and V by 5 bases; bases with no gene match: 20. The CDR3 is made up of 19 amino acids. CDR3 loop: CACAPLPTGDGGYTDKLIF. CDR3 bases: TGTGCCTGTGCCCCTCTCCCTACTGGGGATGGGGGTTACACCGATAAACTCATCTTT.

This clone appeared a few times. A much larger clonotype is one base distant, so this may be a read error. Within the sample, other DNA sequences also encode this same CDR3. The chain employs TRDV2 and TRDJ1; a possible D gene is TRDD3 (6 bases). Germline CDR1 reads GEAIGNYY; CDR2 reads EKD. The CDR3 consists of 16 residues. This chain's CDR3 is CACDTVGGPVTDKLIF. DNA for the CDR3: TGTGCCTGTGACACCGTAGGGGGACCCGTGACCGATAAGCTCATCTTT.

In regard to this clone: A read error may be the cause here, since a much bigger clone is one base away. The chain couples TRDV2 to TRDJ1, with 8 bases lining up with TRDD3. This CDR3 is 14 amino acids long. Germline CDR1 and CDR2: GEAIGNYY and EKD. In DNA form, the CDR3 reads TGTGCCTGTGACACCCTGGGGGACAACGATAAACCCATCTTT. Its protein is CACDTLGDNDKPIF.

Regarding this clone: Given a far larger clone just one base away, this is likely a sequencing read error. The sample has other DNA sequences that encode this CDR3 too. The CDR3 protein is CACDTLSPFRREGQSLPDKLIF. CDR3 sequence (DNA): TGTGCCTGCGACACCTTGTCCCCTTTCCGCCGCGAGGGACAATCCCTTCCCGATAAACTCATCTTT. The V call is TRDV2, the J call TRDJ1, with D possibly TRDD2 on 5 matching bases. This CDR3 contains 22 residues. In germline, CDR1 is GEAIGNYY, CDR2 EKD.

A few counts support this clone. The rearrangement links TRDV2 to TRDJ1; D remains unclear. The CDR3 has 20 residues. The germline V gene encodes CDR1 GEAIGNYY and CDR2 EKD. Trimming left V 3 bases short and J 0 bases short, with 28 bases between. CDR3 in amino acids: CACDPLYETHNNGYTDKLIF. CDR3 nucleotides: TGTGCCTGTGACCCATTGTACGAAACCCATAATAATGGGTACACCGATAAACTCATCTTT.

By frequency in the sample, this clone is medium-sized. This chain's CDR3 is CACERLGEHTDKLIF. In nucleotides, the CDR3 is TGTGCCTGTGAACGACTGGGGGAACACACCGATAAACTCATCTTT. This chain joins TRDV2 and TRDJ1; the match to TRDD3 covers 9 bases. There are 15 residues in the CDR3. J gave up 0 bases and V 4 bases, and 5 bases lay outside the gene matches. CDR1 is GEAIGNYY, CDR2 EKD, per germline.

V gene TRDV1 combines with J gene TRDJ1; 8 bases map to TRDD3. With 0 bases clipped from V and 0 bases from J, the junction kept 24 bases outside the gene matches. This CDR3 has 23 residues. CDR1 is TSWWSYY, CDR2 QGS, per germline. CDR3 DNA sequence: TGTGCTCTTGGGGAACTAAATTTATACCTCCCTATGGAAATTGGGGGATACACCGATAAACTCATCTTT. Its translation is CALGELNLYLPMEIGGYTDKLIF.

By frequency in the sample, this clone is large (0.1 to 1%). This chain joins TRDV2 and TRDJ1, with TRDD3 identical over 8 bases. Germline V gene lookup returns CDR1 GEAIGNYY and CDR2 EKD. The length of the CDR3 is 17 residues. V lost 2 bases and J lost 2; bases outside the gene matches: 12. In DNA, the CDR3 is TGTGCCTGTGACAGTCTCCTTACTGGGGGGAGGACCGATAAACTCATCTTT. Encoded protein: CACDSLLTGGRTDKLIF.

This clone was observed a few times. The chain carries TRDV2 and TRDJ3, with 13 bases matching TRDD3. J gave up 0 bases and V 3 bases, and 10 bases lay outside the gene matches. This CDR3 has 21 amino acids. Per the germline V gene, CDR1 is GEAIGNYY and CDR2 is EKD. The CDR3 protein is CACDYILGDTQSSWDTRQMFF. Here the CDR3 DNA reads TGTGCCTGTGACTACATACTGGGGGATACGCAGAGCTCCTGGGACACCCGACAGATGTTTTTC.

CDR3 region: CACDTAGDNPSSWDTRQMFF. The CDR3 DNA follows: TGTGCCTGTGACACCGCAGGGGATAATCCGAGCTCCTGGGACACCCGACAGATGTTTTTC. The rearrangement uses TRDV2 and TRDJ3; 7 positions match TRDD3. The CDR3 contains 20 residues. Germline-derived CDR1 and CDR2 are GEAIGNYY and EKD. Trimming took 0 bases from V and 0 from J; bases not matched to a gene: 10.

As to this clone: Given a much more abundant clone one base away, this may be a read error. The chain couples TRDV2 to TRDJ3; 13 bases line up with TRDD3. Germline lookup yields CDR1 GEAIGNYY and CDR2 EKD. The CDR3 covers 20 residues. Trimming cost V 3 bases and J 0 bases; bases outside gene matches: 7. The CDR3 is CACDGVLGDTGSWDTRQMFF. The CDR3 DNA is TGTGCCTGTGACGGGGTACTGGGGGATACGGGCTCCTGGGACACCCGACAGATGTTTTTC.

This clone was picked up a small number of times. V usage is TRDV2 and J usage is TRDJ1; D perhaps matches TRDD2 (5 bases). CDR1 is GEAIGNYY and CDR2 is EKD in the germline V gene. The V end lost 1 base, the J end lost 4 bases, and 18 bases lay between the germline ends. The CDR3 extends over 16 amino acids. The CDR3 sequence is CACDTLGDLHVDKLIF. The CDR3 bases are TGTGCCTGTGACACGCTCGGAGACCTTCACGTCGATAAACTCATCTTT.

To note about this clone: A far bigger clonotype differs at one base, so this is likely a read error. The genes are TRDV2 and TRDJ1, with 10 bases identical to TRDD3. V shed 5 bases and J 3 bases; nucleotides not matched to a gene: 17. Germline values: CDR1 GEAIGNYY, CDR2 EKD. CDR3 size: 18 residues. CDR3 in DNA: TGTGCCTGTGGCACTCTTACTGGGGGATCTGAATTCGCCGATAAACTCATCTTT. Translated, it gives CACGTLTGGSEFADKLIF.

The chain carries TRDV2 and TRDJ1; 7 nucleotides match TRDD3. V gave up 0 bases and J gave up 0 bases; unmatched junction bases: 12. This CDR3 is 18 amino acids long. Germline CDR1 and CDR2: GEAIGNYY and EKD. The CDR3: CACDTWSTSGGYTDKLIF. CDR3 DNA: TGTGCCTGTGACACCTGGTCTACGTCTGGGGGGTACACCGATAAACTCATCTTT.

This clone is deemed medium-sized (0.01 to 0.1%). A far larger clone is off by one base, so a read error is likely. The V and J genes are TRDV2 and TRDJ1; a weak D match, TRDD2 (6 bases). The CDR3 loop spans 16 amino acids. Germline V gene data show CDR1 as GEAIGNYY and CDR2 as EKD. The CDR3 bases are TGTGCCCGTGACCTCCTACAAGGGGCTGACACCGATAAACTCATCTTT. This sequence encodes CARDLLQGADTDKLIF.

V gene TRDV2 combines with J gene TRDJ1; 9 nucleotides match TRDD3. The CDR3 is 23 residues long. CDR1 GEAIGNYY and CDR2 EKD come from the germline V gene. Unmatched junction bases numbered 26, after V lost 1 base and J lost 0 bases. CDR3 in DNA: TGTGCCTGTGACACAACAGGTCTTTCCCTCAAAGTACTGGGGGAAACTTACACCGATAAACTCATCTTT. Its protein is CACDTTGLSLKVLGETYTDKLIF.

Concerning this clone itself: This sequence may be a read error, since a much larger clone differs from it by one base. The chain combines TRDV2 with TRDJ1; 11 bases map to TRDD3. CDR3 length equals 22 residues. Per germline, CDR1 GEAIGNYY and CDR2 EKD. The DNA of the CDR3 is TGTGCCTGTGACATTGTTGGTCCTACTGTACTGGGGGATAAAAACGTGACCGATAAACTCACCTTT. Its translation is CACDIVGPTVLGDKNVTDKLTF.

By share of the sample, this clone is medium-sized. This sample also contains other DNA sequences that code for the same CDR3. The V and J genes are TRDV2 and TRDJ3, with TRDD3 identical over 8 bases. Germline CDR1 reads GEAIGNYY; CDR2 reads EKD. V was pared by 0 bases and J by 0 bases, with 9 bases of the junction left unmatched. The CDR3 loop spans 20 amino acids. In DNA, the CDR3 is TGTGCCTGTGACACCGGTACTGGGGGTATGAGCTCCTGGGACACCCGACAGATGTTTTTC. Protein sequence: CACDTGTGGMSSWDTRQMFF.

A remark on this clone: TCRdb lists the protein of a much larger clone for this DNA, which differs at residue 4, so this is likely a read error; the protein given here is translated from the DNA itself. The rearrangement links TRDV2 to TRDJ1; D unclear. The V end was cut by 5 bases, the J end by 0 bases, with 12 bases between. The germline V gene has CDR1 GEAIGNYY and CDR2 EKD. The CDR3 contains 14 residues. The CDR3 loop is CACGPLAHTDKLIF. The CDR3 coding sequence is TGTGCCTGTGGCCCTTTAGCCCACACCGATAAACTCATCTTT.

This clone occurred a few times. This chain links TRDV2 with TRDJ1; TRDD3 matches at 13 bases. There are 16 residues in the CDR3. J gave up 7 bases and V 3 bases, and 10 bases lay outside the gene matches. Looked up from germline, CDR1 is GEAIGNYY and CDR2 is EKD. The CDR3 protein is CACDALLGDTHGKLIF. The CDR3 nucleotides are TGTGCCTGTGACGCCCTACTGGGGGATACGCATGGTAAACTCATCTTT.

V and J are TRDV2 and TRDJ1; TRDD3 matches at 9 bases. In germline, CDR1 is GEAIGNYY, CDR2 EKD. The CDR3 extends over 20 amino acids. Unmatched junction bases numbered 26, after V lost 3 bases and J lost 7 bases. CDR3 sequence reads: CACDGLGTGGLGGHAPKLIF. DNA for the CDR3: TGTGCCTGTGACGGACTTGGTACTGGGGGACTCGGGGGACACGCGCCTAAACTCATCTTT.